This T cell receptor beta chain was documented in a study of cytomegalovirus exposure and HLA in healthy donors. Study summary: For the roughly 400 genotyped donors, roughly 80% fell within the Caucasian-associated ancestry cluster. Study-level points and caveats: Reports indicate that TCR beta sequences accurately predicted the HLA-A and HLA-B alleles of most subjects. Near-uniform donor sequencing depth was presumed by presence/absence analyses.

Germline CDR1 and CDR2: SGHTA and FQGNSA. The length of the CDR3 is 15 residues. V dropped 2 bases and J dropped 3 bases, with 11 bases sitting between them. In the case of this clone: What it binds is not known.

Those who donated were healthy bone marrow donors. Both 60 Vbeta primers and 13 Jbeta primers went into the PCR. Sequenced by immunoSEQ multiplex PCR; TCRdb stores in-frame clones only, minus some. The table shows 150,000 to 200,000 clones, with approximately 86% occurring only once. This TCR was sampled from a woman between 18 and 29 years old in good health and CMV-seronegative. The rearrangement joins TRBV7-2 to TRBJ2-1; perhaps TRBD2 as D (5 bases). The sequenced sample was PBMCs. CDR3 DNA sequence: TGTGCCAGCAGCTTAACCGGGAAAGGCTACAATGAGCAGTTCTTC. Protein product: CASSLTGKGYNEQFF.